One and the same sample provided the 26 T cell receptor beta chains below, sequenced in a study of T cells in Graves' hyperthyroidism and ophthalmopathy. What was amplified from RNA transcripts were TCR beta CDR3 regions. A set of HTBI primers served as the primers for a first-round RT-PCR of the TCR CDR3. TCRdb ran MiXCR on the multiplex PCR reads and lists one entry per CDR3 protein. The sample includes a few hundred thousand distinct CDR3 sequences, less than 25% of them seen just once. Sequenced sample: blood. The receptors stem from a man between 18 and 35 years old with Graves' hyperthyroidism.

This chain uses TRBV5-1 with TRBJ2-7, with D uncertain. Germline loops: CDR1 SGHRS, CDR2 YFSETQ. Trimming pared 1 base from V and 2 bases from J, leaving 13 bases between. This CDR3 is 15 amino acids long. The chain's CDR3 is CASSLTGVNPYEQYF. For the CDR3, the DNA is TGCGCCAGCAGCTTGACTGGGGTGAACCCCTACGAGCAGTACTTC.

This clonotype was detected a few times. A read error may explain this, as a much larger clone is one base away. The J gene is TRBJ1-1, the V gene TRBV30, with D uncertain. Germline V gene data show CDR1 as GTSNPN and CDR2 as SVGIG (reference sequence). The CDR3 spans 13 residues. CDR3 DNA: TGTGCCTGGAGTCTCTCCTCGGGCACTGAAGCTTGCTTT. Its translation is CAWSLSSGTEACF.

The chain recombines TRBV6-5 with TRBJ1-3, with D unresolved. CDR1 and CDR2 (germline): MNHEY, SVGAGI. The ends were cut back, 4 bases at V and 5 bases at J, with 9 bases in the middle. The CDR3 has 13 amino acids. CDR3 in DNA: TGTGCCAGCAGTTCCCTGCCTCGAAACACCATATATTTT. Translating gives CASSSLPRNTIYF.

This clonotype was counted a few times. V gene TRBV6-5 combines with J gene TRBJ1-5; tentative D call: TRBD1 (6 bases). Germline values: CDR1 MNHEY, CDR2 SVGAGI. The germline V and J ends were trimmed by 2 bases and 5 bases, with 31 bases remaining between them. There are 21 residues in the CDR3. The CDR3 DNA reads as TGTGCCAGCAGTTACGACAACAGGGATACCAAACGACTCGGGGTACATCAGCCCCAGCATTTT. As protein: CASSYDNRDTKRLGVHQPQHF.

Many counts were recorded for this clonotype. This chain joins TRBV30 and TRBJ1-1; no clear D gene. This CDR3 comprises 11 residues. Germline V CDR1 and CDR2: GTSNPN, SVGIG (reference sequence). The V end lost 4 bases, the J end lost 5 bases, and 8 bases lay between the germline ends. Written as DNA, the CDR3 is TGTGCCTGGACCGTCGGGACTGAAGCTTTCTTT. Protein sequence: CAWTVGTEAFF.

The chain recombines TRBV11-2 with TRBJ2-7; no clear D gene. Germline CDR1 SGHAT, CDR2 FQNNGV. The CDR3 runs to 14 residues. V lost 5 bases and J 10 bases, leaving 21 bases between the germline ends. CDR3 amino acids: CASSRVAPPAEQYF. The CDR3 DNA follows: TGTGCCAGCAGCCGGGTGGCACCCCCCGCGGAACAGTACTTC.

The chain joins TRBV6-2 or TRBV6-3 to TRBJ2-5; D ambiguous. Trimming stripped 2 bases from V and 2 bases from J, with 9 bases between. The CDR3 totals 14 residues. The germline V gene encodes CDR1 MNHEY and CDR2 SVGEGT. CDR3 protein: CASSYRRSQETQYF. The CDR3 bases are TGTGCCAGCAGTTACCGGCGGAGTCAAGAGACCCAGTACTTC.

The chain joins TRBV4-1 to TRBJ1-1, with unresolved D. Germline CDR1 reads MGHRA; CDR2 reads YSYEKL. V was pared by 6 bases and J by 4 bases, with 6 bases between. The CDR3 extends over 11 amino acids. CDR3 amino acids: CASRQLTEAFF. CDR3 nucleotides: TGCGCCAGCAGACAGCTCACTGAAGCTTTCTTT.

The sample holds a few counts of this clonotype. The chain employs TRBV28 and TRBJ2-5; D remains unclear. In germline, CDR1 is MDHEN, CDR2 SYDVKM. This CDR3 spans 14 amino acids. Deletions cut 8 bases from V and 4 bases from J, with 17 bases between. CDR3: CASHGVINLETQYF. The CDR3 nucleotides read TGTGCCAGCCATGGCGTAATAAACCTAGAGACCCAGTACTTC.

This clonotype was found many times. This rearrangement joins TRBV10-3 to TRBJ2-2, with TRBD1 matching 8 bases. With V trimmed by 4 bases and J by 1 base, 2 bases remained unmatched. This CDR3 spans 15 amino acids. Looked up from germline, CDR1 is ENHRY and CDR2 is SYGVKD. CDR3: CAISAGQVNTGELFF. CDR3 in DNA: TGTGCCATCAGTGCGGGACAGGTGAACACCGGGGAGCTGTTTTTT.

Of note for this clonotype: One end of the junction does not line up with germline, which may come from a read error. V usage is TRBV20-1 and J usage is TRBJ2-7, with 7 bases that match TRBD1. The germline gives CDR1 DFQATT, CDR2 SNEGSKA (reference sequence). This CDR3 is built from 15 residues. CDR3 in amino acids: CSATTGQVESYDQYF. CDR3 DNA: TGCAGTGCTACAACCGGACAGGTCGAGTCCTACGATCAGTACTTC.

This clonotype was seen only once. The chain joins TRBV28 to TRBJ2-5; 8 nucleotides line up with TRBD2. The V gene's germline CDR1 is MDHEN and CDR2 SYDVKM. The junction had 7 bases not matched to a gene; V was cut back by 4 bases and J by 3 bases. This CDR3 is 15 amino acids long. CDR3 region: CASSSGGATKETQYF. The CDR3 DNA reads TGTGCCAGCAGTTCCGGGGGGGCGACGAAAGAGACCCAGTACTTC.

This clonotype was observed many times. The genes are TRBV15 and TRBJ2-2; 11 nucleotides align to TRBD1. The trim removed 4 bases at V and 7 bases at J, leaving 2 bases unmatched. Germline V CDR1 and CDR2: LNHNV, YYDKDF (reference sequence). The CDR3 contains 14 residues. The CDR3 spells CATSKGQGVGELFF. CDR3 in DNA: TGTGCCACCAGCAAGGGACAGGGGGTCGGGGAGCTGTTTTTT. Drawing the rest from reference TRBV15 and TRBJ2-2, the complete variable domain is DAMVIQNPRYQVTQFGKPVTLSCSQTLNHNVMYWYQQKSSQAPKLLFHYYDKDFNNEADTPDNFQSRRPNTSFCFLDIRSPGLGDTAMYLCATSKGQGVGELFFGEGSRLTVL.

The chain uses TRBV12-3 or TRBV12-4 and TRBJ1-5; no clear D gene. V shed 6 bases and J shed 5 bases, with 11 bases lying between them. The CDR3 has 13 residues. The CDR3 region is CASSPTSDQPQHF. CDR3 sequence (DNA): TGTGCCAGCAGCCCGACAAGTGATCAGCCCCAGCATTTT.

This clonotype has a count of ten or more. The V and J genes are TRBV15 and TRBJ2-2; no reliable D call. There are 14 residues in the CDR3. V was cut by 0 bases and J by 7 bases, with 9 bases left in between. Germline CDR1 is LNHNV and CDR2 is YYDKDF (reference sequence). CDR3 nucleotides: TGTGCCACCAGCAGAGAGGCGTCTAACGGGGAGCTGTTTTTT. Protein sequence: CATSREASNGELFF.

The DNA for the CDR3 is TGTGCCTGGAGTTTGGGACAGGGTGTCTCCTACGAGCAGTACTTC. This encodes CAWSLGQGVSYEQYF. The chain employs TRBV30 and TRBJ2-7, with 9 positions matching TRBD1. This CDR3 spans 15 amino acids. V lost 2 bases and J lost 0; bases outside the gene matches: 5. Germline CDR1 GTSNPN, CDR2 SVGIG (reference sequence).

The gene calls are TRBV29-1 and TRBJ2-5, with 7 bases fitting TRBD2. This CDR3 is built from 15 residues. The V gene end was trimmed by 3 bases and the J gene end by 1 base; junction bases not matched to a gene: 8. Per germline, CDR1 SQVTM and CDR2 ANQGSEA. DNA for the CDR3: TGCAGCGTTGACACGGCGGGAGCCGTCCAAGAGACCCAGTACTTC. Translation: CSVDTAGAVQETQYF.

This clonotype has at least ten counts. The rearrangement joins TRBV6-1 to TRBJ1-3, with D uncertain. The germline V gene has CDR1 MNHNS and CDR2 SASEGT. This CDR3 comprises 15 residues. The V gene lost 2 bases and the J gene lost 0 bases, with 8 bases spanning the gap. In DNA, the CDR3 is TGTGCCAGCAGTGAATTAGGAAACTCTGGAAACACCATATATTTT. Its translation: CASSELGNSGNTIYF.

In its sample, this clonotype was seen many times. The rearrangement joins TRBV6-1 to TRBJ1-5, with D hard to call. There are 15 residues in the CDR3. CDR1 is MNHNS, CDR2 SASEGT, per germline. With 2 bases removed from V and 7 bases from J, the gap between germline ends came to 15 bases. CDR3 amino acids: CASSELGRIEQPQHF. The DNA for the CDR3 is TGTGCCAGCAGTGAACTGGGGAGAATAGAACAGCCCCAGCATTTT.

This clonotype was picked up a small number of times. The chain uses TRBV4-1 and TRBJ1-2, with TRBD1 as a possible D gene (5 bases). The germline V gene has CDR1 MGHRA and CDR2 YSYEKL. The length of the CDR3 is 15 residues. Trimming cost V 0 bases and J 4 bases, with 12 bases left between them. CDR3 in DNA: TGCGCCAGCAGCCAAGATCCAGCCGGGGGCTATGGCTACACCTTC. Its translation: CASSQDPAGGYGYTF.

This clonotype appeared many times. This chain uses TRBV28 with TRBJ1-6; D is undetermined. There are 14 residues in the CDR3. CDR1 is MDHEN, CDR2 SYDVKM, per germline. Trimming cost V 7 bases and J 9 bases, with 16 bases left between them. The CDR3 region has the DNA TGTGCCAGCACCCCAAGCAGTTGGGCTTCACCCCTCCACTTT. Encoded protein: CASTPSSWASPLHF.

J is TRBJ2-2 and V is TRBV30, with D possibly matching TRBD2 (5 bases). The CDR3 has 14 residues. Germline CDR1 is GTSNPN and CDR2 is SVGIG (reference sequence). V lost 2 bases and J lost 6, with 13 bases in between. CDR3 residues: CAWSRGSESGELFF. The CDR3 DNA reads TGTGCCTGGAGTCGGGGTAGTGAATCCGGGGAGCTGTTTTTT.

This clonotype appeared many times. The chain employs TRBV11-2 and TRBJ1-1; 7 bases are a match to TRBD1. The CDR3 extends over 15 amino acids. With V trimmed by 4 bases and J by 5 bases, 10 bases remained unmatched. Germline values: CDR1 SGHAT, CDR2 FQNNGV. This chain's CDR3 is CASSSRRGGLTEAFF. The CDR3 DNA reads TGTGCCAGCAGCTCCCGCAGGGGGGGGTTAACTGAAGCTTTCTTT. Full variable domain (outside the CDR3, taken from reference TRBV11-2 and TRBJ1-1): EAGVAQSPRYKIIEKRQSVAFWCNPISGHATLYWYQQILGQGPKLLIQFQNNGVVDDSQLPKDRFSAERLKGVDSTLKIQPAKLEDSAVYLCASSSRRGGLTEAFFGQGTRLTVV.

The V gene is TRBV6-1, the J gene TRBJ2-7; 9 bases line up with TRBD1. This CDR3 contains 15 residues. Unmatched junction bases numbered 6, after V lost 2 bases and J lost 4 bases. Germline CDR1 is MNHNS and CDR2 is SASEGT. Written as DNA, the CDR3 is TGTGCCAGCAGTGAATCCGGGACAGGGTTATACGAGCAGTACTTC. As protein: CASSESGTGLYEQYF.

This clonotype showed up many times. The J gene is TRBJ2-7, the V gene TRBV6-2 or TRBV6-3; 8 bases are a match to TRBD1. The junction had 3 bases not matched to a gene; V was cut back by 4 bases and J by 1 base. The CDR3 runs 14 residues. CDR1 and CDR2 (germline): MNHEY, SVGEGT. The CDR3 here is CASSSTGVSYEQYF. CDR3 DNA: TGTGCCAGCAGTTCGACAGGGGTGTCCTACGAGCAGTACTTC.

The chain links TRBV6-1 to TRBJ1-5, with 9 bases aligning to TRBD1. The junction had 6 bases not matched to a gene; V was cut back by 2 bases and J by 1 base. The CDR3 runs 17 residues. CDR1 is MNHNS and CDR2 is SASEGT in the germline V gene. CDR3 amino acids: CASSERRDRGSNQPQHF. DNA for the CDR3: TGTGCCAGCAGTGAAAGGAGAGACAGGGGGAGCAATCAGCCCCAGCATTTT.